This T cell receptor (beta chain) originates from a study of Graves' ophthalmopathy and Graves' hyperthyroidism listed by TCRdb under 2018. General notes on the study: Peripheral blood was collected at initial diagnosis, prior to any treatment. To explore V-J signatures that separate ophthalmopathy from hyperthyroidism, a discovery set of around 97 patients was enrolled, consisting of more than 40 with ophthalmopathy and some 59 with stable hyperthyroidism. The independent validation cohort included roughly 19 hyperthyroidism patients plus 17 patients who later progressed from hyperthyroidism to ophthalmopathy. The roughly 94 discovery patients were randomly divided into training and test sets at a 7:3 ratio. After sampling, hyperthyroidism patients received methimazole starting at 30 mg daily, and ophthalmopathy patients received high-dose intravenous methylprednisolone. TCR beta repertoire signatures were used to distinguish Graves' ophthalmopathy from Graves' hyperthyroidism and to predict progression to ophthalmopathy. In roughly 6 hyperthyroidism patients, T-cell repertoires of thyroid tissue and blood were compared. In total, 135 blood samples were TCR-sequenced: 43 ophthalmopathy, under 85 hyperthyroidism and some 17 hyperthyroidism-to-ophthalmopathy patients. Broader findings and caveats from the paper: In validation, the model predicted ophthalmopathy progression with nearly 71% sensitivity and roughly 72% specificity; roughly eleven predicted patients were CT-confirmed with GO in a median of about 6.1 months. Among expanded thyroid clonotypes with frequency above 0.001, most also showed up in blood, which suggests that blood repertoires may reflect the thyroid immune response. The 13-signature model separated ophthalmopathy from stable hyperthyroidism with approximately 88% sensitivity and around 81% specificity in cross-validation, and 80%/75% in the test set. No statistical method was used to predetermine the sample size, and group allocation was not hidden from the investigators.

V trim: 6 bases; J trim: 5 bases; unmatched bases: 7. CDR1 and CDR2 were assigned from the germline V gene (reference sequence) as DFQATT and SNEGSKA. Its CDR3 holds 13 amino acids, cysteine through phenylalanine. Here the CDR3 DNA is all that survives: 39 bases in frame from base 1. Hyperthyroidism was considered stable if no progression to ophthalmopathy occurred within 18 months of follow-up. The hyperthyroidism patients were 18 to 65 years old and newly diagnosed, with a disease duration of less than 2 months. Patients were excluded if they had other autoimmune diseases, uncontrolled infections, pregnancy or lactation. Clinical symptoms, serum thyroxine, TRAb, thyroid ultrasound and orbital computed tomography were used for diagnosis. Using Ficoll-Paque density gradient centrifugation, PBMCs were isolated from 10 ml of fresh peripheral blood. Trizol reagent was used to extract the total RNA, and its quality was then checked on an Agilent 2100 Bioanalyzer.

For repertoire sequencing, TCR beta CDR3 regions were amplified from RNA transcripts. A first-round RT-PCR used HTBI primers with the Qiagen OneStep RT-PCR kit, followed by a second-round multiplex PCR, size selection and purification. The libraries underwent paired-end sequencing with 100 bp reads on an Illumina HiSeq2000. On the authors' methods: Reads were processed with SOAPnuke, discarding reads with adapters, uncalled bases, mean Phred below 15, or no exact constant-primer or identifier match. COPE v1.2.5 was used to merge high-quality paired reads. Each unique nucleotide sequence was defined as a clonotype, and clonotypes were aligned to IMGT TRB V, D and J references with MiTCR v1.1. Analysis was restricted to V-J combinations with a frequency above 0.0001, which covered about 99% of repertoires. For each V-J combination, a TCR clonal expansion and chaos score was defined as the ratio of F50 clonal expansion to chaos observed in the TCRdist matrix. Features were reduced by Welch's t-statistics and random forest to 10 to 15 V-J combinations, which fed a naive Bayes classifier. The Morisita-Horn index was used to measure how similar the thyroid and blood repertoires were. Using fastp trimming at Q25 and MiXCR clonotype assembly, TCRdb reanalyzed the public sequencing data and kept in-frame beta chains. Here each entry gathers all rows of one CDR3 protein and keeps the most common genes and DNA. Clone size and V and J calls follow TCRdb, not the original study. The sample records about 620,000 distinct CDR3 sequences, about 20% of which are singletons. The biggest ten clones account for around 6.5% of the sample.

This clonotype has at least ten counts. What antigen it recognizes has not been identified. No base quality information exists; no much larger clone differs at one position. The V gene is TRBV20-1 and the J gene is TRBJ2-5; the junction holds 9 bases that match TRBD2. The specimen was peripheral blood. The sequence derives from a young woman with stable Graves' hyperthyroidism. Some clones in this sample may be carry-over from other donors' samples. Donor details come from another sample of the same person, matched by shared clones. The sequence in DNA is TGCAGTGCCGGCGGGAGGGCTGTGGAGACCCAGTACTTC. This is translated as CSAGGRAVETQYF.